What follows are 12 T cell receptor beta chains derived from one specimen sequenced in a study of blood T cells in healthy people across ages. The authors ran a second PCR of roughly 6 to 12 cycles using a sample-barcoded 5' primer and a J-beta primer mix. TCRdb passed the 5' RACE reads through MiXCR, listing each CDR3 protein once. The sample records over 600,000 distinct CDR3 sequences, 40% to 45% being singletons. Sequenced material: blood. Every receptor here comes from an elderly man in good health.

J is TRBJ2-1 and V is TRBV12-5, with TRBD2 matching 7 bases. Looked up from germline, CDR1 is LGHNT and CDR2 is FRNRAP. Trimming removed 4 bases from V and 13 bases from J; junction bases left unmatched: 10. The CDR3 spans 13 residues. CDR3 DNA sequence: TGTGCTAGTGGTTGGGGGGGTTGGGAGACCCAGTTCTTC. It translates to CASGWGGWETQFF.

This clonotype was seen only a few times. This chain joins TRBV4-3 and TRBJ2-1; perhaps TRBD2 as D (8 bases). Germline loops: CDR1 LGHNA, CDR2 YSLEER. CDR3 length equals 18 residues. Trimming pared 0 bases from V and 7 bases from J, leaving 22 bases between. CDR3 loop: CASSQDNPGLGGRNEQFF. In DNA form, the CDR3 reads TGCGCCAGCAGCCAAGATAACCCGGGACTAGGGGGCCGAAATGAGCAGTTCTTC.

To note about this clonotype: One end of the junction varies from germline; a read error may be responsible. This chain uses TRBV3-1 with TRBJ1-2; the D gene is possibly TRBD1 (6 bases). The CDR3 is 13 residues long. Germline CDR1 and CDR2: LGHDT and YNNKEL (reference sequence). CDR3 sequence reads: CANSRRQDDGYTF. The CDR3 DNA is TGTGCCAACAGCCGAAGACAGGACGATGGCTACACTTTC.

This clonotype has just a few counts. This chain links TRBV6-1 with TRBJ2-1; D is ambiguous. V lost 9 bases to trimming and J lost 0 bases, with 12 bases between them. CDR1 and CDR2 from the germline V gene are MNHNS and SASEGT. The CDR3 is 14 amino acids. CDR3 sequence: CASILVSSYNEQFF. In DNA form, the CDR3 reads TGTGCCAGTATATTAGTGAGCTCCTACAATGAGCAGTTCTTC.

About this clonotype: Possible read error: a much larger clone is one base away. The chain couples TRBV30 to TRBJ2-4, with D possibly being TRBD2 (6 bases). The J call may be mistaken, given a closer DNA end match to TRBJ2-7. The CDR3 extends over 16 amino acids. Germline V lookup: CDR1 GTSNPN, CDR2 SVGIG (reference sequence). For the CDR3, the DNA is TGTGCCTGGAGTGCATGGCTAGCCGGGAGTGGCTACGAGCAGTACTTC. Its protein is CAWSAWLAGSGYEQYF.

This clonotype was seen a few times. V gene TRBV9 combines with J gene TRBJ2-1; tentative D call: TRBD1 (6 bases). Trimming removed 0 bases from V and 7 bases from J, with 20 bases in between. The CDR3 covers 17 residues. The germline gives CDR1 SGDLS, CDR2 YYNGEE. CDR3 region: CASSVGPLGAAGNEQFF. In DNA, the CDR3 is TGTGCCAGCAGCGTAGGTCCGCTGGGGGCGGCAGGGAATGAGCAGTTCTTC. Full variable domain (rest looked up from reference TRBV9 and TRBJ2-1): DSGVTQTPKHLITATGQRVTLRCSPRSGDLSVYWYQQSLDQGLQFLIQYYNGEERAKGNILERFSAQQFPDLHSELNLSSLELGDSALYFCASSVGPLGAAGNEQFFGPGTRLTVL.

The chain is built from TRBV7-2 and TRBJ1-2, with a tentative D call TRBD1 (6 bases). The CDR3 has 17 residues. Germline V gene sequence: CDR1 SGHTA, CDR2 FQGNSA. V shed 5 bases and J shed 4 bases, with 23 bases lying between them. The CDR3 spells CASSGRSAGAGGYGYTF. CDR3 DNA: TGTGCCAGCAGCGGACGGTCCGCGGGGGCGGGAGGCTATGGCTACACCTTC.

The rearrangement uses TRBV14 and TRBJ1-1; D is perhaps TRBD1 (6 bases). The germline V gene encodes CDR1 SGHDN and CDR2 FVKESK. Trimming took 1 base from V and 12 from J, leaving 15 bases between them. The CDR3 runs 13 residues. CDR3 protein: CASSQVGGVLSFF. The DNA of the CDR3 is TGTGCCAGCAGCCAAGTCGGGGGCGTGTTGTCTTTCTTT.

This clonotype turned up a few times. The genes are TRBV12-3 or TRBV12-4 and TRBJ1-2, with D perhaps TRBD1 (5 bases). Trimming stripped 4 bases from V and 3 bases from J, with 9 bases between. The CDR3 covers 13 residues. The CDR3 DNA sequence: TGTGCCAGCAGTTCCAGGGAATACTATGGCTACACCTTC. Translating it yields CASSSREYYGYTF.

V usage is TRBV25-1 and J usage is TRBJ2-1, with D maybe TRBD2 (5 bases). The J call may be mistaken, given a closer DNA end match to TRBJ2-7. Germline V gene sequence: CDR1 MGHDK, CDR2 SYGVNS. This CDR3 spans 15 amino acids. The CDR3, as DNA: TGTGCCAGCAGTGGCGCGGGCGGGCCTTACAATGAGCAGTACTTC. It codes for CASSGAGGPYNEQYF.

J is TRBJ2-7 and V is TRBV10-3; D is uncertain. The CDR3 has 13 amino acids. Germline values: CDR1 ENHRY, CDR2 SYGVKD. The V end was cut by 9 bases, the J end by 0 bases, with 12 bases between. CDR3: CAIGRVDSYEQYF. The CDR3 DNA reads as TGTGCCATAGGCCGCGTTGACTCCTACGAGCAGTACTTC.

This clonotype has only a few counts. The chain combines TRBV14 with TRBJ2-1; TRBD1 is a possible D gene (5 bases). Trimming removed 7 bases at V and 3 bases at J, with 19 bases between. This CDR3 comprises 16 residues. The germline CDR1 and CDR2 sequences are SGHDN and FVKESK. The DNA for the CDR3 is TGTGCCAGCACCCCGAATAGGGGTGCCAACTACAATGAGCAGTTCTTC. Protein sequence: CASTPNRGANYNEQFF.